This T cell receptor (beta chain) was sequenced for a study of T-cell reconstitution after alpha-beta-depleted transplantation in children. This clonotype was detected many times. As yet, its antigen is unknown. Unique molecular identifiers were incorporated when the TCRbeta library was constructed. TCRdb redid the calling of the PCR reads with MiXCR, one entry per CDR3 protein. The sample holds 6,500 or so distinct CDR3 sequences; under 7% are singletons and the top ten take approximately 23%. The CDR3 is 17 residues long. Per germline, CDR1 LGHNA and CDR2 YNFKEQ. V was clipped by 2 bases and J by 17 bases, with 30 bases between them. Regarding the study as a whole: Reportedly, only several hundred clones from non-depleted graft cells drove alpha-beta T-cell counts at about two months. Some patients' high day-60 TCRbeta diversity was attributed to recipient cells surviving conditioning. Fresh T-cell production supplied most of the T-cell counts and diversity seen one year after transplant.

This sequence was found in a child under two years old who had a stem cell transplant for acute myeloid leukemia, so the T cells may come from the graft donor. J is TRBJ2-2 and V is TRBV4-2; D might be TRBD2 (6 bases). The specimen comprised PBMCs, mostly from graft donor cells, sampled 180 days after TCRalphabeta/CD19-depleted stem cell transplant. CDR3 nucleotide sequence: TGTGCCAGCAGCCAAAGGGGCGGGGTCGCGAACACCGGGGAGTGTTTTTTT. Translation gives CASSQRGGVANTGECFF.